This T cell receptor beta chain stems from a study of regulatory T cells in long-lasting Graves disease. Study information: Persistent cases were those of Graves' disease that involved over 5 years of antithyroid drugs with positive TSH receptor antibodies. Broader study findings: Persistent Graves' patients showed less TCR diversity than newly diagnosed ones.

Concerning this clonotype itself: What it recognizes is unknown.

Construction of TCR beta libraries relied on iRepertoire HTBI primers and on Arm-PCR targeting CDR3 regions. TCRdb fed the multiplex PCR reads into MiXCR, producing one record per CDR3 protein. Seen here are a few hundred thousand distinct CDR3 sequences, 20% to 25% observed once, and the top ten hold about 13%. Per germline, CDR1 GTSNPN and CDR2 SVGIG (reference sequence). The CDR3 covers 17 residues. J gave up 0 bases and V 0 bases, and 11 bases lay outside the gene matches. Documented time point: persistent/refractory GD, antithyroid drugs over 5 years with positive TRAb. RNA from PBMCs was the source of the TCR library.

The sequence derives from a female donor with Graves disease. The specimen comprised peripheral blood mononuclear cells (PBMCs), sampled when the disease was refractory, from a patient treated with antithyroid drugs. J is TRBJ2-7 and V is TRBV30, with 7 bases that match TRBD2. This CDR3 is CAWSVRSAAGASYEQYF. CDR3 DNA sequence: TGTGCCTGGAGTGTACGCTCGGCGGCGGGAGCCTCCTACGAGCAGTACTTC.